The present TCR beta chain was sequenced within a study of cytomegalovirus exposure and HLA in healthy donors. Notes on the study in general: A later analysis linked around 15,000 TCR beta sequences to HLA alleles at 0.05 false discovery rate. An analysis was carried out later, and it reportedly showed fewer N-insertions in an Asian-associated ancestry cluster than the approximately 610-donor mean. Productive status was seen about 87% or about 30% of the time for most TCR beta V segments in an earlier analysis.

After removal of 0 bases from V and 3 bases from J, the junction contained 4 bases not matched to a gene. Germline lookup yields CDR1 SGHRS and CDR2 YFSETQ. CDR3 length equals 16 residues. This clone was observed a handful of times. Its target is not known. This cohort consisted of healthy bone marrow donors. PCR used 60 Vbeta primers and 13 Jbeta primers. TCRdb's table, derived via immunoSEQ multiplex PCR, lists solely in-frame clones and lacks some. The table includes roughly 77,000 clones, around 10% detected once. The genes are TRBV5-1 and TRBJ2-3, with 10 nucleotides matching TRBD1. The receptor comes from a man between 60 and 75 years old in good health and CMV-seropositive. Specimen: PBMCs. Here the CDR3 reads CASSLALGQGTDTQYF. CDR3 nucleotides: TGCGCCAGCAGCTTGGCCCTGGGACAGGGGACAGATACGCAGTATTTT.